These 24 T cell receptor beta chains came from one sample sequenced in a study of regulatory T cells in long-lasting Graves disease. The sample's time point: newly diagnosed GD, antithyroid drugs for less than 3 months. Researchers made the TCR library from RNA that was extracted from PBMCs. HTBI primers from iRepertoire and Arm-PCR of CDR3 regions yielded the TCR beta libraries. TCRdb redid the calling of the multiplex PCR reads with MiXCR, one entry per CDR3 protein. The sample includes over 300,000 distinct CDR3 sequences, around 16% of them seen just once. The sample here was peripheral blood mononuclear cells (PBMCs), taken at new diagnosis, from a patient treated with antithyroid drugs. The receptors stem from a female donor with Graves disease.

The rearrangement links TRBV20-1 to TRBJ2-1; D unclear. V was trimmed by 6 bases and J by 11 bases, leaving 11 bases between them. CDR1 is DFQATT and CDR2 is SNEGSKA in the germline V gene (reference sequence). The CDR3 length is 10 residues. CDR3 sequence: CSAALVQQFF. The CDR3 nucleotides are TGCAGTGCCGCTCTAGTGCAGCAGTTCTTC.

The sample holds many counts of this clonotype. This chain connects TRBV29-1 to TRBJ2-7; 7 bases match TRBD2. The CDR3 length is 13 residues. Per the germline V gene, CDR1 is SQVTM and CDR2 is ANQGSEA. After removal of 3 bases from V and 1 base from J, the junction contained 3 bases not matched to a gene. The CDR3 DNA is TGCAGCGTTGAGAGCGGGGCATCCTACGAGCAGTACTTC. It yields the protein CSVESGASYEQYF.

This clonotype was seen many times. The genes are TRBV12-5 and TRBJ1-3; D remains unclear. Deletions cut 1 base from V and 1 base from J, with 2 bases between. CDR3 length: 13 amino acids. From germline, CDR1 is LGHNT and CDR2 FRNRAP. CDR3 nucleotides: TGTGCTAGTGGTTTGGGGTCTGGAAACACCATATATTTT. It specifies CASGLGSGNTIYF.

Many counts were recorded for this clonotype. The rearrangement links TRBV7-2 to TRBJ2-7; 10 bases align to TRBD2. The germline V gene encodes CDR1 SGHTA and CDR2 FQGNSA. Unmatched junction bases numbered 6, after V lost 6 bases and J lost 4 bases. The CDR3 totals 14 residues. Here the CDR3 reads CASRRTSGGYEQYF. The DNA for the CDR3 is TGTGCCAGCAGAAGGACTAGCGGCGGGTACGAGCAGTACTTC.

This clonotype was seen repeatedly, ten times or more. The chain is built from TRBV6-1 and TRBJ1-1; D gene ambiguous. The length of the CDR3 is 13 residues. CDR1 and CDR2 (germline): MNHNS, SASEGT. V dropped 10 bases and J dropped 5 bases, with 17 bases sitting between them. This chain's CDR3 is CATVPMRRTEAFF. For the CDR3, the DNA is TGTGCCACCGTACCAATGAGGCGGACTGAAGCTTTCTTT.

This clonotype was found many times. The chain recombines TRBV27 with TRBJ2-3; D is ambiguous. Germline loops: CDR1 MNHEY, CDR2 SMNVEV (reference sequence). This CDR3 is 14 amino acids long. Trimming stripped 3 bases from V and 6 bases from J, with 13 bases between. The CDR3, as DNA: TGTGCCAGCAGTTTGTTTAGGGCCGGTGATACGCAGTATTTT. Translation: CASSLFRAGDTQYF.

The CDR3 nucleotides are TGTGCCACCAGAGGACAGGGCTCAGATACGCAGTATTTT. Translation: CATRGQGSDTQYF. The J gene is TRBJ2-3, the V gene TRBV24-1, with TRBD1 identical over 8 bases. Germline V gives CDR1 KGHDR, CDR2 SFDVKD. After removal of 7 bases from V and 4 bases from J, the junction contained 3 bases not matched to a gene. This CDR3 is 13 amino acids long.

In its sample, this clonotype was seen many times. This chain links TRBV27 with TRBJ1-1; perhaps TRBD1 as D (5 bases). Trimming pared 5 bases from V and 6 bases from J, leaving 10 bases between. Looked up from germline, CDR1 is MNHEY and CDR2 is SMNVEV (reference sequence). The CDR3 consists of 12 residues. CDR3 coding DNA: TGTGCCAGCAGTAATGGGGGGGCTGAAGCTTTCTTT. It encodes CASSNGGAEAFF.

This clonotype was counted only a few times. The V call is TRBV29-1, the J call TRBJ2-1; TRBD2 aligns across 9 bases. The ends lost 7 bases at V and 7 bases at J; junction bases unmatched: 11. The V gene's germline CDR1 is SQVTM and CDR2 ANQGSEA. CDR3 length: 14 residues. This chain's CDR3 is CSAILGGRENEQFF. CDR3 coding DNA: TGCAGCGCAATACTGGGCGGGAGGGAAAATGAGCAGTTCTTC.

There are many counts of this clonotype. The V gene is TRBV11-2, the J gene TRBJ1-1; tentatively, D is TRBD1 (6 bases). This CDR3 has 14 residues. V was shortened by 1 base and J by 9 bases, with 15 bases between the two germline ends. Looked up from germline, CDR1 is SGHAT and CDR2 is FQNNGV. This CDR3 is CASSLAGVGEQAFF. Here the CDR3 DNA reads TGTGCCAGCAGCTTAGCAGGGGTGGGGGAGCAAGCTTTCTTT. Based on the CDR3 plus reference TRBV11-2 and TRBJ1-1, the full variable domain is EAGVAQSPRYKIIEKRQSVAFWCNPISGHATLYWYQQILGQGPKLLIQFQNNGVVDDSQLPKDRFSAERLKGVDSTLKIQPAKLEDSAVYLCASSLAGVGEQAFFGQGTRLTVV.

This clonotype was recorded many times. The rearrangement joins TRBV19 to TRBJ1-1, with 9 nucleotides matching TRBD1. The CDR3 has 16 residues. V gave up 3 bases and J gave up 1 base; unmatched junction bases: 6. Germline V gives CDR1 LNHDA, CDR2 SQIVND (reference sequence). CDR3 sequence: CASSILPGQGNTEAFF. Here the CDR3 DNA reads TGTGCCAGTAGTATTTTACCGGGACAGGGGAACACTGAAGCTTTCTTT.

The V and J genes are TRBV19 and TRBJ1-4; the D is unclear. Germline lookup yields CDR1 LNHDA and CDR2 SQIVND (reference sequence). The V gene lost 3 bases and the J gene lost 0 bases, with 11 bases spanning the gap. CDR3 length equals 16 residues. The CDR3 coding sequence is TGTGCCAGTAGTATTCAACGTGGGGCAACTAATGAAAAACTGTTTTTT. Protein: CASSIQRGATNEKLFF.

Only a few counts were recorded for this clonotype. This sequence joins TRBV18 and TRBJ1-4; 7 nucleotides line up with TRBD1. This CDR3 has 16 residues. With 0 bases clipped from V and 6 bases from J, the junction kept 7 bases outside the gene matches. Germline values: CDR1 KGHSH, CDR2 LQKENI. CDR3 DNA sequence: TGTGCCAGCTCACCACCCACAGGGGCCGGGGATGAAAAACTGTTTTTT. Its translation: CASSPPTGAGDEKLFF. Full variable domain (outside the CDR3, taken from reference TRBV18 and TRBJ1-4): NAGVMQNPRHLVRRRGQEARLRCSPMKGHSHVYWYRQLPEEGLKFMVYLQKENIIDESGMPKERFSAEFPKEGPSILRIQQVVRGDSAAYFCASSPPTGAGDEKLFFGSGTQLSVL.

A remark on this clonotype: A read error is possible here, since a much larger clone lies one base away. The chain couples TRBV5-1 to TRBJ2-5, with TRBD2 matching over 12 bases. V shed 4 bases, J shed 2 bases, and the junction held 6 bases outside the gene matches. This CDR3 contains 16 residues. The V gene's germline CDR1 is SGHRS and CDR2 YFSETQ. The CDR3 DNA is TGCGCCAGCAGCGCGGGGACTAGCGGGTGGCAAGAGACCCAGTACTTC. It encodes CASSAGTSGWQETQYF.

This clonotype was counted many times. The chain combines TRBV7-2 with TRBJ2-1, with unresolved D. This CDR3 region has 12 residues. Germline V lookup: CDR1 SGHTA, CDR2 FQGNSA. V was clipped by 1 base and J by 6 bases, with 4 bases between them. CDR3: CASSLVFNEQFF. CDR3 DNA sequence: TGTGCCAGCAGCTTAGTCTTCAATGAGCAGTTCTTC. Full variable domain (outside the CDR3, taken from reference TRBV7-2 and TRBJ2-1): GAGVSQSPSNKVTEKGKDVELRCDPISGHTALYWYRQSLGQGLEFLIYFQGNSAPDKSGLPSDRFSAERTGGSVSTLTIQRTQQEDSAVYLCASSLVFNEQFFGPGTRLTVL.

This clonotype was found many times. J is TRBJ2-1 and V is TRBV4-1; D remains unclear. CDR3 length: 16 amino acids. Trimming removed 1 base from V and 7 bases from J, with 17 bases in between. Per the germline V gene, CDR1 is MGHRA and CDR2 is YSYEKL. The CDR3 DNA reads as TGCGCCAGCAGCCAAGGGGTGATTCTAGGTAGGAATGAGCAGTTCTTC. It yields the protein CASSQGVILGRNEQFF.

The table lists this clonotype with many counts. The CDR3 DNA reads TGTGCCAGCAGTCGGACCCCACTAGCAGGGGATGAGCAGTTCTTC. Translated: CASSRTPLAGDEQFF. This chain joins TRBV27 and TRBJ2-1; D possibly uses TRBD1 or TRBD2 (6 bases each). This CDR3 is built from 15 residues. The germline V gene encodes CDR1 MNHEY and CDR2 SMNVEV (reference sequence). V was trimmed by 5 bases and J by 8 bases, leaving 19 bases between them.

This clonotype was seen a handful of times. V is TRBV24-1 and J is TRBJ2-3; 12 nucleotides align to TRBD2. V was pared by 8 bases and J by 7 bases, with 12 bases of the junction left unmatched. CDR1 is KGHDR and CDR2 is SFDVKD in the germline V gene. The CDR3 sequence is 16 residues long. This chain's CDR3 is CATKAPGLAGPHTQYF. CDR3 in DNA: TGTGCCACCAAGGCCCCCGGACTAGCGGGGCCCCATACGCAGTATTTT.

V usage is TRBV29-1 and J usage is TRBJ2-1; 7 bases align to TRBD2. This CDR3 is 13 amino acids long. Per the germline V gene, CDR1 is SQVTM and CDR2 is ANQGSEA. J lost 15 bases, V lost 2 bases, and 13 bases had no gene match. Here the CDR3 reads CSVERTTSQTRFF. CDR3 nucleotides: TGCAGCGTTGAACGGACGACTAGCCAAACACGGTTCTTC.

In this sample, this clonotype turned up many times. The rearrangement uses TRBV12-3 or TRBV12-4 and TRBJ1-5, with D maybe TRBD1 (6 bases). The CDR3 runs to 12 residues. The germline V and J ends were trimmed by 4 bases and 7 bases, with 8 bases remaining between them. The CDR3 DNA reads TGTGCCAGCAGTTACAGGGAACAGCCCCAGCATTTT. Translating it yields CASSYREQPQHF.

As to this clonotype: A much larger clone lies one base from this, so it may be a read error. The chain combines TRBV19 with TRBJ1-5, with D perhaps TRBD1 (6 bases). Germline assignment: CDR1 LNHDA and CDR2 SQIVND (reference sequence). The CDR3 covers 15 residues. Trimming shortened V by 4 bases and J by 5 bases, and 15 bases separated the two germline ends. The CDR3 loop reads CASSTWTGADQPQHF. CDR3 nucleotide sequence: TGTGCCAGTAGTACCTGGACGGGGGCCGATCAGCCCCAGCATTTT. The entire variable domain, with the rest obtained from reference TRBV19 and TRBJ1-5, is as follows: DGGITQSPKYLFRKEGQNVTLSCEQNLNHDAMYWYRQDPGQGLRLIYYSQIVNDFQKGDIAEGYSVSREKKESFPLTVTSAQKNPTAFYLCASSTWTGADQPQHFGDGTRLSIL.

At least ten counts were recorded for this clonotype. The chain recombines TRBV6-1 with TRBJ2-7, with 8 positions matching TRBD1. There are 14 residues in the CDR3. The V and J ends lost 5 bases and 2 bases, in that order; junction bases with no gene match: 5. From germline, CDR1 is MNHNS and CDR2 SASEGT. The CDR3 is CASSTYRGTYEQYF. For the CDR3, the DNA is TGTGCCAGCAGTACCTACAGGGGGACCTACGAGCAGTACTTC.

This clonotype came up a few times. V gene TRBV6-2 or TRBV6-3 combines with J gene TRBJ1-2; TRBD1 agrees at 8 bases. The V gene's germline CDR1 is MNHEY and CDR2 SVGEGT. This CDR3 is built from 14 residues. J was trimmed by 4 bases and V by 5 bases; bases with no gene match: 6. The CDR3 coding sequence is TGTGCCAGCAGTGAATTACAGGGGGGCTATGGCTACACCTTC. Protein product: CASSELQGGYGYTF.

This clonotype occurred many times. V is TRBV10-2 and J is TRBJ2-1; D assignment may be TRBD1 or TRBD2 (5 bases each). CDR1 and CDR2 from the germline V gene are WSHSY and SAAADI. V lost 1 base and J 4 bases, leaving 11 bases between the germline ends. This CDR3 spans 15 amino acids. The CDR3 loop reads CASSEYRGVYNEQFF. DNA for the CDR3: TGCGCCAGCAGTGAGTACAGAGGGGTTTACAATGAGCAGTTCTTC.